The clone carrying this T cell receptor beta chain has just a few counts. From roughly 0.55 ug of total RNA, TCR beta-specific cDNA was reverse-transcribed using a constant-region primer. Libraries for TCR beta were built through three nested multiplex PCR rounds, which together made up a slightly modified ARM-PCR procedure. Using its own MiXCR run on the multiplex PCR reads, TCRdb lists one record per CDR3 protein. This table holds tens of thousands of distinct CDR3 sequences, about 75% found once. The sample originates from a study of tumor-infiltrating lymphocytes in primary liver carcinoma. Study-wide background: The number of productive TCRbeta reads per sample ranged from roughly 3.65 to 8 million and was similar across tissue types.

Unsorted bulk tissue (roughly 19-31 mg) underwent RNA and DNA co-extraction. The sequencing input was liver tumor tissue from sampling region 1. Subset meaning: tumor region T1, superior pole. The sequence came from a woman in her thirties with primary liver carcinoma and hepatitis B virus infection.

The chain's CDR3 is CASSLLGNTEAFF. The CDR3 DNA follows: TGTGCCAGCAGCTTACTTGGGAACACTGAAGCTTTCTTT. The gene calls are TRBV11-2 and TRBJ1-1, with no clear D. CDR1 and CDR2 (germline): SGHAT, FQNNGV. V was trimmed by 2 bases and J by 1 base, leaving 5 bases between them. CDR3 size: 13 residues.